This T cell receptor beta chain originates from a study of control samples from healthy donors and cancer patients. Generated by immunoSEQ multiplex PCR, the TCRdb table keeps only in-frame clones and is missing some. The table records about 77,000 clones, over 80% of them present only once. Per germline, CDR1 GTSNPN and CDR2 SVGIG (reference sequence). The CDR3 length is 15 residues. V was pared by 5 bases and J by 0 bases, with 14 bases between. The chain couples TRBV30 to TRBJ2-1; D gene unclear. This receptor was obtained from an older woman in good health. Specimen: blood. The CDR3 nucleotides are TGTGCCTGGGCGGACCCCCAAGACTCCTACAATGAGCAGTTCTTC. Its translation is CAWADPQDSYNEQFF.